This T cell receptor (beta chain) came from a study of tumor and adjacent non-tumor tissue in lung cancer. In its sample, this clonotype was seen many times. No antigen is known for it. This sample's RNA came from whole unsorted tissue. This non-tumor lung sample came from over 3 cm beyond the tumor edge. TCRbeta libraries were built with three rounds of nested PCR, modified from ARM-PCR. TCRdb re-derived calls from the multiplex PCR reads in MiXCR, one entry per CDR3 protein. The sample includes tens of thousands of distinct CDR3 sequences, around 61% of them seen just once. Study-wide findings and caveats: Normal lung showed higher cumulative top 100 clone frequency than tumor. Compared with tumor, normal lung showed significantly lower TCR diversity.

The CDR3 spans 13 residues. V was clipped by 4 bases and J by 3 bases, with 10 bases between them. Per the germline V gene, CDR1 is SQVTM and CDR2 is ANQGSEA. This sequence joins TRBV29-1 and TRBJ1-5; D gene ambiguous. This TCR derives from a man between 65 and 85 years old with non-small cell lung cancer. The sample was distant non-tumor lung tissue. This chain's CDR3 is CSVVGTVNQPQHF. CDR3 DNA sequence: TGCAGCGTTGTAGGTACGGTCAATCAGCCCCAGCATTTT.